Following are 13 T cell receptor beta chains from one sample sequenced in a study of identifying expanded T cells in peripheral blood. Clones were sequenced by immunoSEQ multiplex PCR, and TCRdb holds only the in-frame ones, with some missing. The sample lists 110,000 or so clones, 88% occurring once. The sequenced sample consisted of blood. The receptors stem from a person aged 18 to 75 in good health.

This chain joins TRBV14 and TRBJ1-4; D not certain. The germline V gene encodes CDR1 SGHDN and CDR2 FVKESK. The CDR3 covers 13 residues. Deletions cut 1 base from V and 7 bases from J, with 7 bases between. CDR3 residues: CASSQARFEKLFF. In DNA form, the CDR3 reads TGTGCCAGCAGCCAAGCGAGGTTTGAAAAACTGTTTTTT.

The chain recombines TRBV7-2 with TRBJ2-7, with a possible D match to TRBD2 (6 bases). The CDR3 is 12 amino acids. Trimming removed 3 bases at V and 5 bases at J, with 8 bases between. Germline V gives CDR1 SGHTA, CDR2 FQGNSA. The CDR3 region has the DNA TGTGCCAGCAGCTTTCCGGGAGACGAGCAGTACTTC. The encoded protein is CASSFPGDEQYF. Based on the CDR3 plus reference TRBV7-2 and TRBJ2-7, the full variable domain is GAGVSQSPSNKVTEKGKDVELRCDPISGHTALYWYRQSLGQGLEFLIYFQGNSAPDKSGLPSDRFSAERTGGSVSTLTIQRTQQEDSAVYLCASSFPGDEQYFGPGTRLTVT.

The chain couples TRBV7-9 to TRBJ2-5; D is ambiguous. This CDR3 is 12 amino acids long. V gave up 0 bases and J gave up 5 bases, with 4 bases separating them. Germline assignment: CDR1 SEHNR and CDR2 FQNEAQ (reference sequence). CDR3 coding DNA: TGTGCCAGCAGCTTAGCAGCGGAGACCCAGTACTTC. It is translated as CASSLAAETQYF.

The CDR3 region is CASSEPRGATNEKLFF. The CDR3 coding sequence is TGTGCCAGCAGTGAACCTCGGGGCGCAACTAATGAAAAACTGTTTTTT. V usage is TRBV6-1 and J usage is TRBJ1-4, with a possible D match to TRBD1 (5 bases). Germline CDR1 and CDR2: MNHNS and SASEGT. The CDR3 totals 16 residues. V lost 2 bases to trimming and J lost 0 bases, with 10 bases between them.

This chain links TRBV6-6 with TRBJ1-2; 10 bases align to TRBD1. This CDR3 has 15 amino acids. Per germline, CDR1 MNHNY and CDR2 SVGAGI (reference sequence). With V trimmed by 2 bases and J by 4 bases, 4 bases remained unmatched. The CDR3 is CASSYRDRGLYGYTF. The CDR3 DNA sequence: TGTGCCAGCAGTTACCGGGACAGGGGTCTCTATGGCTACACCTTC.

The chain carries TRBV5-1 and TRBJ2-2, with 8 bases matching TRBD1. V was pared by 2 bases and J by 3 bases, with 6 bases of the junction left unmatched. The CDR3 is 16 amino acids. Germline V gene sequence: CDR1 SGHRS, CDR2 YFSETQ. The CDR3 region has the DNA TGCGCCAGCAGCTTTTCCGGGACAGGAGACACCGGGGAGCTGTTTTTT. Its translation is CASSFSGTGDTGELFF.

The chain has TRBV28 and TRBJ1-1, with D possibly matching TRBD1 (6 bases). Trimming shortened V by 4 bases and J by 1 base, and 13 bases separated the two germline ends. Germline V gene sequence: CDR1 MDHEN, CDR2 SYDVKM. The CDR3 sequence is 15 residues long. CDR3 sequence: CASSSADRRNTEAFF. The CDR3 coding sequence is TGTGCCAGCAGTTCGGCTGACAGGAGGAACACTGAAGCTTTCTTT.

V gene TRBV5-8 combines with J gene TRBJ2-7; the D gene is possibly TRBD1 (6 bases). Germline CDR1 is SGHTS and CDR2 is YDEGEE. CDR3 length: 15 residues. The V and J ends lost 2 bases and 2 bases respectively, with 14 bases between them. DNA of the CDR3: TGTGCCAGCAGCTTCGAAACAGGGTTTACCTACGAGCAGTACTTC. Its translation is CASSFETGFTYEQYF.

The V and J genes are TRBV18 and TRBJ2-5; D call uncertain. CDR1 is KGHSH and CDR2 is LQKENI in the germline V gene. Trimming removed 2 bases from V and 3 bases from J, with 7 bases in between. The CDR3 is 13 amino acids. The CDR3 loop is CASSPYKEETQYF. CDR3 in DNA: TGTGCCAGCTCACCATACAAGGAAGAGACCCAGTACTTC.

The chain links TRBV4-1 to TRBJ2-1, with D possibly being TRBD1 or TRBD2 (5 bases each). This CDR3 has 15 residues. Between the trimmed V and J ends, which lost 4 bases and 0 bases, there was a span of 10 bases. Germline CDR1 is MGHRA and CDR2 is YSYEKL. The CDR3: CASSPRDGSYNEQFF. CDR3 coding DNA: TGCGCCAGCAGCCCCCGGGACGGCTCCTACAATGAGCAGTTCTTC.

V and J are TRBV15 and TRBJ1-1, with a weak D call TRBD1 (6 bases). The CDR3 consists of 16 residues. Per germline, CDR1 LNHNV and CDR2 YYDKDF (reference sequence). Trimming stripped 0 bases from V and 4 bases from J, with 15 bases between. The CDR3 nucleotides read TGTGCCACCAGCAGAGATACGGGGGCGCCGGTCACTGAAGCTTTCTTT. It translates to CATSRDTGAPVTEAFF.

Here the CDR3 reads CASSTGTGFSYEQYF. Written as DNA, the CDR3 is TGTGCCAGCAGCACCGGGACAGGGTTCTCCTACGAGCAGTACTTC. V and J are TRBV6-6 and TRBJ2-7, with 9 bases identical to TRBD1. The length of the CDR3 is 15 residues. The J segment lost 0 bases and the V segment lost 6 bases, leaving 6 bases of the junction unmatched. Germline CDR1 is MNHNY and CDR2 is SVGAGI (reference sequence).

V gene TRBV6-5 combines with J gene TRBJ1-2; the match to TRBD1 covers 7 bases. This CDR3 is built from 14 residues. The germline V gene encodes CDR1 MNHEY and CDR2 SVGAGI. With 5 bases clipped from V and 4 bases from J, the junction kept 7 bases outside the gene matches. For the CDR3, the DNA is TGTGCCAGCAGTGACCGACAGGGCCTCTATGGCTACACCTTC. Protein product: CASSDRQGLYGYTF.